These 6 T cell receptor beta chains were all obtained from the same sample, sequenced in a study of shared clonotypes between healthy human individuals. Generated by immunoSEQ multiplex PCR, the TCRdb table keeps only in-frame clones and is missing some. This sample has 660,000 or so clones, with around 96% found just once. Naive CD8 cells lacked CD45RO, underwent positive selection for CCR7 and left out terminally differentiated effector memory CD45RA+ cells. The sample comprised naive CD8+ T cells sorted from blood. These receptors were taken from a woman in her twenties or thirties in good health.

The chain has TRBV28 and TRBJ2-6; no definite D call. Germline CDR1 is MDHEN and CDR2 is SYDVKM. CDR3 length: 19 amino acids. V was trimmed by 2 bases and J by 0 bases, leaving 17 bases between them. The CDR3 DNA sequence: TGTGCCAGCAGTTTACCCCGGGTGGGATTCGTCTCTGGGGCCAACGTCCTGACTTTC. Amino acid sequence: CASSLPRVGFVSGANVLTF.

J is TRBJ2-7 and V is TRBV7-9; D is possibly TRBD1 (6 bases). Germline CDR1 is SEHNR and CDR2 is FQNEAQ (reference sequence). With 8 bases removed from V and 2 bases from J, the gap between germline ends came to 10 bases. The CDR3 is made up of 12 amino acids. CDR3 nucleotide sequence: TGTGCCAGCGGGGACAAAGCCTACGAGCAGTACTTC. This encodes CASGDKAYEQYF.

V is TRBV27 and J is TRBJ2-1; 8 positions match TRBD1. Germline loops: CDR1 MNHEY, CDR2 SMNVEV (reference sequence). The CDR3 contains 17 residues. Trimming cost V 2 bases and J 4 bases; bases outside gene matches: 10. The CDR3 coding sequence is TGTGCCAGCAGTTTACCACTGCCGGGACAGGTATACAATGAGCAGTTCTTC. Residues: CASSLPLPGQVYNEQFF.

The rearrangement joins TRBV7-9 to TRBJ1-2; 8 bases line up with TRBD1. The CDR3 spans 14 residues. From germline, CDR1 is SEHNR and CDR2 FQNEAQ (reference sequence). After removal of 4 bases from V and 7 bases from J, the junction contained 8 bases not matched to a gene. CDR3 sequence reads: CASSSTGAGAGYTF. The CDR3 coding sequence is TGTGCCAGCAGCTCGACAGGGGCTGGAGCTGGCTACACCTTC.

The genes are TRBV13 and TRBJ1-2; D remains unclear. Germline CDR1 reads PRHDT; CDR2 reads FYEKMQ (reference sequence). The germline V and J ends were trimmed by 1 base and 3 bases, with 9 bases remaining between them. The CDR3 loop spans 14 amino acids. The CDR3 region is CASSLDLNDYGYTF. The CDR3 bases are TGTGCCAGCAGCTTAGACCTAAATGACTATGGCTACACCTTC.

This CDR3 is CASSSTGLAVEQYF. CDR3 nucleotides: TGTGCCAGCAGCTCTACGGGACTAGCGGTTGAGCAGTACTTC. The rearrangement links TRBV28 to TRBJ2-7; 11 bases map to TRBD2. V lost 6 bases, J lost 7 bases, and 8 bases stayed unmatched. The germline gives CDR1 MDHEN, CDR2 SYDVKM. The CDR3 totals 14 residues. Looking up the rest from reference TRBV28 and TRBJ2-7 gives the full variable domain: DVKVTQSSRYLVKRTGEKVFLECVQDMDHENMFWYRQDPGLGLRLIYFSYDVKMKEKGDIPEGYSVSREKKERFSLILESASTNQTSMYLCASSSTGLAVEQYFGPGTRLTVT.